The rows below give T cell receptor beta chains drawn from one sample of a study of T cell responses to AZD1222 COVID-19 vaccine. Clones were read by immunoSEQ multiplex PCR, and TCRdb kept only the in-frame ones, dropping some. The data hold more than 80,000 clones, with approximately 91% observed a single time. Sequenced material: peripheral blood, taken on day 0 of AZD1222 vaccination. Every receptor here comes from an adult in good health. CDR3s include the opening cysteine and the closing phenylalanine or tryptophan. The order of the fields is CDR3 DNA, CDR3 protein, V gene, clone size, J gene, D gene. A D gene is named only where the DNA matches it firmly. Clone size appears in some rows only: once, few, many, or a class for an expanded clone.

CDR3 DNA: TGCAGCGCCGCAGGGAGGGCTAACTATGGCTACACCTTC
CDR3 protein: CSAAGRANYGYTF
V gene: TRBV29-1
clone size: NA
J gene: TRBJ1-2
D gene: NA

CDR3 DNA: TGTGCCATCAGTGAGTCTTGGCAGGGAAACACCATATATTTT
CDR3 protein: CAISESWQGNTIYF
V gene: TRBV10-3
clone size: NA
J gene: TRBJ1-3
D gene: NA

CDR3 DNA: TGTGCCAGCAGGGACAGGGGCACCTATAATTCACCCCTCCACTTT
CDR3 protein: CASRDRGTYNSPLHF
V gene: TRBV7-8
clone size: NA
J gene: TRBJ1-6
D gene: TRBD1

CDR3 DNA: TGTGCCAGCAGAGGGGGCAGTAATGAAAAACTGTTTTTT
CDR3 protein: CASRGGSNEKLFF
V gene: TRBV28
clone size: NA
J gene: TRBJ1-4
D gene: TRBD1

CDR3 DNA: TGTGCCAGCAGCCAAGATTTTCCAGCGGGGGAGGTTGAGCAGTTCTTC
CDR3 protein: CASSQDFPAGEVEQFF
V gene: TRBV3-1/TRBV3-2
clone size: once
J gene: TRBJ2-1
D gene: TRBD2

CDR3 DNA: TGTGCCATCAGTGTACCTCCGACCACCGGGGAGCTGTTTTTT
CDR3 protein: CAISVPPTTGELFF
V gene: TRBV10-3
clone size: NA
J gene: TRBJ2-2
D gene: NA

CDR3 DNA: TGCGCCAGCAGCCGGATCAGGGGGACTAATGAAAAACTGTTTTTT
CDR3 protein: CASSRIRGTNEKLFF
V gene: TRBV4-1
clone size: NA
J gene: TRBJ1-4
D gene: TRBD1

CDR3 DNA: TGTGCCAGTAGTATGAAGGGACACCCTAGCAATCAGCCCCAGCATTTT
CDR3 protein: CASSMKGHPSNQPQHF
V gene: TRBV19
clone size: NA
J gene: TRBJ1-5
D gene: NA

CDR3 DNA: TGCGCCAGCAGCCAACCTTCGGGGAGGACCCGTGGAGAGCAGTACTTC
CDR3 protein: CASSQPSGRTRGEQYF
V gene: TRBV4-1
clone size: NA
J gene: TRBJ2-7
D gene: NA

CDR3 DNA: TGTGCCAGCAGTCTGGGTGCAGGGCGGAACTATGGCTACACCTTC
CDR3 protein: CASSLGAGRNYGYTF
V gene: TRBV27
clone size: few
J gene: TRBJ1-2
D gene: NA

CDR3 DNA: TGCGCCAGCAGCCCCTCGGGGAGTTTGCATGTTGGGGAGCTGTTTTTT
CDR3 protein: CASSPSGSLHVGELFF
V gene: TRBV5-1
clone size: NA
J gene: TRBJ2-2
D gene: NA

CDR3 DNA: TGTGCCAGCAGCGTTAAGAGCTCCTATAATTCACCCCTCCACTTT
CDR3 protein: CASSVKSSYNSPLHF
V gene: TRBV9
clone size: NA
J gene: TRBJ1-6
D gene: NA

CDR3 DNA: TGTGCCAGCAGTTTACCCGACCCTGGCCTGTTTTTT
CDR3 protein: CASSLPDPGLFF
V gene: TRBV28
clone size: NA
J gene: TRBJ1-4
D gene: NA

CDR3 DNA: TGCAGCGTTGTTGACAGGGGGCCGGGAGGCTACACCTTC
CDR3 protein: CSVVDRGPGGYTF
V gene: TRBV29-1
clone size: NA
J gene: TRBJ1-2
D gene: TRBD1

CDR3 DNA: TGTGCCAGCAGCTTTGGGGGTTCCTCGGGCAATCAGCCCCAGCATTTT
CDR3 protein: CASSFGGSSGNQPQHF
V gene: TRBV11-2
clone size: NA
J gene: TRBJ1-5
D gene: NA

CDR3 DNA: TGTGCCAGCAGGGCAGCGAATGAAAAACTGTTTTTT
CDR3 protein: CASRAANEKLFF
V gene: TRBV28
clone size: NA
J gene: TRBJ1-4
D gene: NA

CDR3 DNA: TGTGCCAGCAGTTCCTACGGGACAGCAAAACTCTCTGGGGCCAACGTCCTGACTTTC
CDR3 protein: CASSSYGTAKLSGANVLTF
V gene: TRBV7-9
clone size: few
J gene: TRBJ2-6
D gene: TRBD1

CDR3 DNA: TGTGCCAGCAGCCAATCATCTGGGGCCAACGTCCTGACTTTC
CDR3 protein: CASSQSSGANVLTF
V gene: TRBV3-1/TRBV3-2
clone size: NA
J gene: TRBJ2-6
D gene: NA

CDR3 DNA: TGTGCCAGCCAGGTTACTCCCGGGGAGCTGTTTTTT
CDR3 protein: CASQVTPGELFF
V gene: TRBV19
clone size: NA
J gene: TRBJ2-2
D gene: NA

CDR3 DNA: TGTGCCAGCAACCCGGGACTAGCGGGCACAGATACGCAGTATTTT
CDR3 protein: CASNPGLAGTDTQYF
V gene: TRBV6-5
clone size: NA
J gene: TRBJ2-3
D gene: TRBD2

CDR3 DNA: TGTGCCAGCAGCTTGGCCGGGAGCAACACCATATATTTT
CDR3 protein: CASSLAGSNTIYF
V gene: TRBV5-6
clone size: NA
J gene: TRBJ1-3
D gene: NA

CDR3 DNA: TGTGCCAGCAGCTTAAATGCAGGAAGCTCCTACAATGAGCAGTTCTTC
CDR3 protein: CASSLNAGSSYNEQFF
V gene: TRBV7-9
clone size: NA
J gene: TRBJ2-1
D gene: NA

CDR3 DNA: TGTGCCAGCAGCCCGACAGAAGATACGCAGTATTTT
CDR3 protein: CASSPTEDTQYF
V gene: TRBV2
clone size: NA
J gene: TRBJ2-3
D gene: NA

CDR3 DNA: TGTGCCAGCAGCAGACAGGGCTCACCCCTCCACTTT
CDR3 protein: CASSRQGSPLHF
V gene: TRBV6-5
clone size: NA
J gene: TRBJ1-6
D gene: TRBD1

CDR3 DNA: TGCGCCAGCGGAAATCAGGGATCTAATGAAAAACTGTTTTTT
CDR3 protein: CASGNQGSNEKLFF
V gene: TRBV4-1
clone size: NA
J gene: TRBJ1-4
D gene: NA

CDR3 DNA: TGTGCCAGCAGTGAATCGATCTACGAGCAGTACTTC
CDR3 protein: CASSESIYEQYF
V gene: TRBV6-1
clone size: NA
J gene: TRBJ2-7
D gene: NA

CDR3 DNA: TGTGCCAGCAAGGAGGTGGAGGGGGGTTTGGGCTACACCTTC
CDR3 protein: CASKEVEGGLGYTF
V gene: TRBV2
clone size: NA
J gene: TRBJ1-2
D gene: NA

CDR3 DNA: TGTGCCAGCTCACCATTAAGCGGCAATGAGCAGTTCTTC
CDR3 protein: CASSPLSGNEQFF
V gene: TRBV18
clone size: once
J gene: TRBJ2-1
D gene: NA

CDR3 DNA: TGTGCCAGCAGTGAGGGAGCAGGGGGGCGACAGCCCCAGCATTTT
CDR3 protein: CASSEGAGGRQPQHF
V gene: TRBV6-1
clone size: NA
J gene: TRBJ1-5
D gene: TRBD1

CDR3 DNA: TGCGCCAGCAGCTTGGCTGCCCAGGGAAGGGATGAGCAGTTCTTC
CDR3 protein: CASSLAAQGRDEQFF
V gene: TRBV5-1
clone size: NA
J gene: TRBJ2-1
D gene: NA

CDR3 DNA: TGTGCTAGTGGTTTAAACAGGGGGCGCGAGCAGTACTTC
CDR3 protein: CASGLNRGREQYF
V gene: TRBV12-5
clone size: once
J gene: TRBJ2-7
D gene: TRBD1

CDR3 DNA: TGTGCCAGCAGTAGGGACAGGGGGTACTCCTACAATGAGCAGTTCTTC
CDR3 protein: CASSRDRGYSYNEQFF
V gene: TRBV27
clone size: NA
J gene: TRBJ2-1
D gene: TRBD1

CDR3 DNA: TGTGCCAGCAGCTTAACGTTTGAGAACACTGAAGCTTTCTTT
CDR3 protein: CASSLTFENTEAFF
V gene: TRBV7-3
clone size: NA
J gene: TRBJ1-1
D gene: NA

CDR3 DNA: TGTGCCAGCTCACCAAATCTTCCGGGACAGGGGAACAATGAGCAGTTCTTC
CDR3 protein: CASSPNLPGQGNNEQFF
V gene: TRBV18
clone size: NA
J gene: TRBJ2-1
D gene: TRBD1

CDR3 DNA: TGTGCCAGCAGCCAAGAGGTCTGGGGACTGGGCACAGATACGCAGTATTTT
CDR3 protein: CASSQEVWGLGTDTQYF
V gene: TRBV3-1/TRBV3-2
clone size: NA
J gene: TRBJ2-3
D gene: NA

CDR3 DNA: TGTGCCAGCAGTTATATAACAGAACAGGCCCTCCACTTT
CDR3 protein: CASSYITEQALHF
V gene: TRBV6-5
clone size: NA
J gene: TRBJ1-6
D gene: NA

CDR3 DNA: TGTGCCAGCACCGGGGACCAATTT
CDR3 protein: CASTGDQF
V gene: TRBV21-1
clone size: NA
J gene: TRBJ1-5
D gene: NA

CDR3 DNA: TGTGCCAGCAGCCAGGGACGGCTGAACACCGGGGAGCTGTTTTTT
CDR3 protein: CASSQGRLNTGELFF
V gene: TRBV3-1/TRBV3-2
clone size: NA
J gene: TRBJ2-2
D gene: NA

CDR3 DNA: TGTGCCAGCAGCTTAGATGTAGTGGGTAGCAATCAGCCCCAGCATTTT
CDR3 protein: CASSLDVVGSNQPQHF
V gene: TRBV7-2
clone size: NA
J gene: TRBJ1-5
D gene: NA

CDR3 DNA: TGTGCCAGCAGTGTAGGAGGGGCCGGCCTCTACAATGAGCAGTTCTTC
CDR3 protein: CASSVGGAGLYNEQFF
V gene: TRBV2
clone size: few
J gene: TRBJ2-1
D gene: NA

CDR3 DNA: TGTGCCAGTAGTAGTCTAGCGGGGGGATTATCAGATACGCAGTATTTT
CDR3 protein: CASSSLAGGLSDTQYF
V gene: TRBV19
clone size: NA
J gene: TRBJ2-3
D gene: TRBD2

CDR3 DNA: TGCAGCATAGGGACAGCAATCTATGGCTACACCTTC
CDR3 protein: CSIGTAIYGYTF
V gene: TRBV29-1
clone size: few
J gene: TRBJ1-2
D gene: TRBD1

CDR3 DNA: TGTGCCAGCAGTAAATGGGGGGGAGGCACTGAAGCTTTCTTT
CDR3 protein: CASSKWGGGTEAFF
V gene: TRBV27
clone size: NA
J gene: TRBJ1-1
D gene: NA

CDR3 DNA: TGCGCCAGCAGCTTGGAGGCAGGGCCCCACGGCTACACCTTC
CDR3 protein: CASSLEAGPHGYTF
V gene: TRBV5-1
clone size: NA
J gene: TRBJ1-2
D gene: NA

CDR3 DNA: TGTGCCAGTAGTAAACAGGGGCCGGGCTACACCTTC
CDR3 protein: CASSKQGPGYTF
V gene: TRBV19
clone size: NA
J gene: TRBJ1-2
D gene: TRBD1

CDR3 DNA: TGTGCCAGCAGCTTGGGGGCAGGGGGAAACTATGGCTACACCTTC
CDR3 protein: CASSLGAGGNYGYTF
V gene: TRBV5-6
clone size: NA
J gene: TRBJ1-2
D gene: TRBD1

CDR3 DNA: TGCGCCAGCAGCTTTACCGGGACAGGCATAGACGTGCAGTACTTC
CDR3 protein: CASSFTGTGIDVQYF
V gene: TRBV5-1
clone size: NA
J gene: TRBJ2-7
D gene: TRBD1

CDR3 DNA: TGTGCCAGCAGTTTGACAGGGGATGATAATTCACCCCTCCACTTT
CDR3 protein: CASSLTGDDNSPLHF
V gene: TRBV27
clone size: NA
J gene: TRBJ1-6
D gene: TRBD1

CDR3 DNA: TGTGCCAGCAGCCTAGGGACAGGGGATAATTCACCCCTCCACTTT
CDR3 protein: CASSLGTGDNSPLHF
V gene: TRBV11-1
clone size: NA
J gene: TRBJ1-6
D gene: TRBD1

CDR3 DNA: TGTGCCAGCAGTTTGATAGGACAGGGAGGGAATCAGCCCCAGCATTTT
CDR3 protein: CASSLIGQGGNQPQHF
V gene: TRBV2
clone size: NA
J gene: TRBJ1-5
D gene: TRBD1

CDR3 DNA: TGCGCCAGCAGCCAAGATTCAGGGTTCGCCGGGACTAATGAAAAACTGTTTTTT
CDR3 protein: CASSQDSGFAGTNEKLFF
V gene: TRBV4-1
clone size: NA
J gene: TRBJ1-4
D gene: NA

CDR3 DNA: TGTGCCAGCTCACCAGCTGTAGGTCAGGATACCTACGAGCAGTACTTC
CDR3 protein: CASSPAVGQDTYEQYF
V gene: TRBV18
clone size: NA
J gene: TRBJ2-7
D gene: NA

CDR3 DNA: TGTGCCAGCAGCCGCAGACAGGGCGGGGCAGATACGCAGTATTTT
CDR3 protein: CASSRRQGGADTQYF
V gene: TRBV11-2
clone size: few
J gene: TRBJ2-3
D gene: NA

CDR3 DNA: TGTGCCAGCAGCCATACAGGGGTGAACACTGAAGCTTTCTTT
CDR3 protein: CASSHTGVNTEAFF
V gene: TRBV3-1/TRBV3-2
clone size: NA
J gene: TRBJ1-1
D gene: TRBD1

CDR3 DNA: TGTGCCAGCAGCCAAAGAGGGACAGGGAACAATGAAAAACTGTTTTTT
CDR3 protein: CASSQRGTGNNEKLFF
V gene: TRBV3-1/TRBV3-2
clone size: NA
J gene: TRBJ1-4
D gene: TRBD1

CDR3 DNA: TGTGCCAGTAGCCGAGCGGGATACCTATCGGATGGCTACACCTTC
CDR3 protein: CASSRAGYLSDGYTF
V gene: TRBV19
clone size: NA
J gene: TRBJ1-2
D gene: NA

CDR3 DNA: TGTGCCAGCAGCAAGCCTCCCTCCGGGACTGAGAATGGCTACACCTTC
CDR3 protein: CASSKPPSGTENGYTF
V gene: TRBV21-1
clone size: NA
J gene: TRBJ1-2
D gene: NA

CDR3 DNA: TGTGCCAGCAGCCCCCCTAGGGCGAGGGGCTACACCTTC
CDR3 protein: CASSPPRARGYTF
V gene: TRBV3-1/TRBV3-2
clone size: NA
J gene: TRBJ1-2
D gene: NA

CDR3 DNA: TGTGCCAGCTACAGGACAGGGGGAGCGGGGGAGCAGTACTTC
CDR3 protein: CASYRTGGAGEQYF
V gene: TRBV6-5
clone size: NA
J gene: TRBJ2-7
D gene: TRBD1